This T cell receptor beta chain was documented in a study of OX40 agonist ivuxolimab in advanced cancers. TCRdb keeps only in-frame clones here, not all; method: immunoSEQ multiplex PCR. The table lists 65,000 to 70,000 clones, 87% of them singletons, with about 2.7% in the top ten. In this sample, this clone turned up a few times. CDR3 length: 14 residues. V dropped 7 bases and J dropped 8 bases, with 20 bases sitting between them. Germline V CDR1 and CDR2: SGHVS, FQNEAQ. This receptor was obtained from an adult with an advanced solid tumor such as melanoma, head and neck, liver or kidney cancer. The chain uses TRBV7-8 and TRBJ1-2; unclear D gene. Material: CD4+ or CD8+ T cells sorted from blood, obtained in a trial of the OX40 agonist ivuxolimab. This CDR3 reads CASTQVASTSGYTF. As DNA, the CDR3 is TGTGCCAGCACCCAGGTGGCATCAACCTCCGGCTACACCTTC.